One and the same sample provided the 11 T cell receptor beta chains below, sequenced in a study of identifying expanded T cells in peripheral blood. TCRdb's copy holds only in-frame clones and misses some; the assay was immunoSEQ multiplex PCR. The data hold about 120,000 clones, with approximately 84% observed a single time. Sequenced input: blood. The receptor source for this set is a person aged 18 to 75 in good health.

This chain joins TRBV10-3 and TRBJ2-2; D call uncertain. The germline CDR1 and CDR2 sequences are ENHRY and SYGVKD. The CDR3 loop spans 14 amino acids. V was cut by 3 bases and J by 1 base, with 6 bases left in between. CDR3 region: CAISEWGNTGELFF. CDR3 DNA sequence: TGTGCCATCAGTGAATGGGGGAACACCGGGGAGCTGTTTTTT.

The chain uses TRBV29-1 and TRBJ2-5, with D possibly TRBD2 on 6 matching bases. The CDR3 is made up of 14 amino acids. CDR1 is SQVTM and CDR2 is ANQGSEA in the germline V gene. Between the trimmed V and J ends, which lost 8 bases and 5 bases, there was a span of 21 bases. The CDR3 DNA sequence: TGCAGCTCGGATTTGGGGGGAATCGGGGAGACCCAGTACTTC. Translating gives CSSDLGGIGETQYF.

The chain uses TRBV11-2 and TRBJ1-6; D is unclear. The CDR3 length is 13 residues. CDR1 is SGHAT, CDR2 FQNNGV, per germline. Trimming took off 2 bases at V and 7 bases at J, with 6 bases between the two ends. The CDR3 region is CASSLQINSPLHF. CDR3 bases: TGTGCCAGCAGCTTACAAATCAATTCACCCCTCCACTTT.

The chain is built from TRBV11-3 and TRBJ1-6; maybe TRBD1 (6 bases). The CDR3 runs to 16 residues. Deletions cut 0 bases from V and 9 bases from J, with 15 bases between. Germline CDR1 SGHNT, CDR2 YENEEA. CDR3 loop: CASSLDTGIGRSPLHF. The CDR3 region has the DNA TGTGCCAGCAGCTTAGATACAGGGATCGGACGTTCACCCCTCCACTTT. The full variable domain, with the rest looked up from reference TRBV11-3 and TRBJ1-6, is EAGVVQSPRYKIIEKKQPVAFWCNPISGHNTLYWYLQNLGQGPELLIRYENEEAVDDSQLPKDRFSAERLKGVDSTLKIQPAELGDSAVYLCASSLDTGIGRSPLHFGNGTRLTVT.

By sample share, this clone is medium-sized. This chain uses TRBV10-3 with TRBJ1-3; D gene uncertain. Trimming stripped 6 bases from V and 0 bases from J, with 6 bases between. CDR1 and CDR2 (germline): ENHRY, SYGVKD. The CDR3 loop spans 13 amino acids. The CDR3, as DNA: TGTGCCATCAGATCTAACTCTGGAAACACCATATATTTT. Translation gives CAIRSNSGNTIYF.

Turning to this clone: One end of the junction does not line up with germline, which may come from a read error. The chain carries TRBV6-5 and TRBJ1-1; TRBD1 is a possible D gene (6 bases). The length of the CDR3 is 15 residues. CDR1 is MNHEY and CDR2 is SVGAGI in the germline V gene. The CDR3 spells CASCYGGAQNTEAFF. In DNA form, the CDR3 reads TGTGCCAGCTGTTACGGGGGGGCTCAGAACACTGAAGCTTTCTTT.

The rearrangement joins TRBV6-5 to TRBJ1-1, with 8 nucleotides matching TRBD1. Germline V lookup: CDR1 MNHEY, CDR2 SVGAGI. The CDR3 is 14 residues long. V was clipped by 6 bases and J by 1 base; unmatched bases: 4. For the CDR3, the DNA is TGTGCCAGCAGACGGACAGGGTCGAACACTGAAGCTTTCTTT. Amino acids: CASRRTGSNTEAFF.

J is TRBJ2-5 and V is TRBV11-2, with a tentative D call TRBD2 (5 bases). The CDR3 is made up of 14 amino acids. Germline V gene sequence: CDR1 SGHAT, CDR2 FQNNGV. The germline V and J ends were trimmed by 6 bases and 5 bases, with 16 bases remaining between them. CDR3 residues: CASSSGPTGETQYF. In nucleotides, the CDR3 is TGTGCCAGCAGTTCCGGCCCTACGGGGGAGACCCAGTACTTC.

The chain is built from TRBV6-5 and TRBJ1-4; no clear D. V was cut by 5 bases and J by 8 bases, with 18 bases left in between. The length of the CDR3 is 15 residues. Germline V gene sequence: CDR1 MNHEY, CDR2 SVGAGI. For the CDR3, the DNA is TGTGCCAGCAGTGCCGAGGGTACGAGTGGAGAAAAACTGTTTTTT. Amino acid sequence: CASSAEGTSGEKLFF.

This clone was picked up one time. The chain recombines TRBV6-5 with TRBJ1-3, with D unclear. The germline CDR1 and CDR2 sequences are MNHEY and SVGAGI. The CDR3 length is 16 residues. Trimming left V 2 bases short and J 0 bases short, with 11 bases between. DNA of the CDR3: TGTGCCAGCAGTTACCGTGTATCCTCCTCTGGAAACACCATATATTTT. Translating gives CASSYRVSSSGNTIYF.

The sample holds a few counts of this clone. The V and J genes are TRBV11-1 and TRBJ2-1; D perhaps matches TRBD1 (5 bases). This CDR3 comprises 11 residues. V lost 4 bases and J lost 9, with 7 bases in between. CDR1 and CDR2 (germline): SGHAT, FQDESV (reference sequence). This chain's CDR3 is CASSSDSEQFF. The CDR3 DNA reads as TGTGCCAGCAGCTCTGACAGTGAGCAGTTCTTC.